The entry below gives a single T cell receptor (beta chain) sequence along with its context. The sample is drawn from a study of cytomegalovirus exposure and HLA in healthy donors. The CDR3 loop spans 13 amino acids. The V gene lost 6 bases and the J gene lost 5 bases, with 13 bases spanning the gap. Germline loops: CDR1 MNHEY, CDR2 SVGAGI. 60 Vbeta and 13 Jbeta primers were used in PCR. Produced via immunoSEQ multiplex PCR; TCRdb's table is partial and in-frame only. The table includes some 140,000 clones, more than 75% detected once. The receptor was isolated from a man aged 30 to 39 in good health and CMV-seropositive. This sequence joins TRBV6-5 and TRBJ2-5, with a weak D call TRBD2 (6 bases). Material for sequencing was PBMCs. CDR3 region: CASRVGGRETQYF. For the CDR3, the DNA is TGTGCCAGCAGGGTTGGGGGGAGGGAGACCCAGTACTTC.